This T cell receptor beta chain was captured in a study of T cell repertoires in cytomegalovirus infection. About the research overall: Matching HLA type, along with CMV infection, was indicated by public TCR beta signatures. Findings and caveats of the study: Cumulative public TCR beta family frequency identified carriers of CMV plus the relevant HLA.

The CDR3 has 15 residues. J gave up 12 bases and V 4 bases, and 7 bases lay outside the gene matches. Per germline, CDR1 MNHNS and CDR2 SASEGT. This clonotype has ten or more counts. Its cognate antigen is unknown. TCRdb called the reads again in MiXCR, with one record for every CDR3 protein. The data hold around 530,000 distinct CDR3 sequences, with about a quarter observed a single time. The source material was PBMCs. The chain couples TRBV6-1 to TRBJ2-1; 15 bases fit TRBD2. This clonotype was sampled from a human donor in good health (CMV status not recorded). Some clones in this sample may be carry-over from other donors' samples. The CDR3 DNA reads TGTGCCAGCAGTGCAGGGACTAGCGGGAGGCTGGTGCAGTTCTTC. As protein: CASSAGTSGRLVQFF.